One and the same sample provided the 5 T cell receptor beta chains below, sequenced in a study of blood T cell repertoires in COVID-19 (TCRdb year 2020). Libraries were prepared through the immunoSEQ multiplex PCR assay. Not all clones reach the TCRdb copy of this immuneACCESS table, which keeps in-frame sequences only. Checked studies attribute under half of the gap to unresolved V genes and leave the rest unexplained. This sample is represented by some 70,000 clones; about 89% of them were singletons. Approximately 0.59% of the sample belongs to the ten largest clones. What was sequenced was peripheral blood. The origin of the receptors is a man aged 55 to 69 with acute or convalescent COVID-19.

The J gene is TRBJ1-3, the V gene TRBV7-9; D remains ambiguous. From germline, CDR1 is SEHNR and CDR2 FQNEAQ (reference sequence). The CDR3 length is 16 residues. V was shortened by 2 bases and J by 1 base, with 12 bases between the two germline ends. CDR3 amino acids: CASSLLGGNSGNTIYF. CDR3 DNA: TGTGCCAGCAGCTTATTGGGAGGGAATTCTGGAAACACCATATATTTT.

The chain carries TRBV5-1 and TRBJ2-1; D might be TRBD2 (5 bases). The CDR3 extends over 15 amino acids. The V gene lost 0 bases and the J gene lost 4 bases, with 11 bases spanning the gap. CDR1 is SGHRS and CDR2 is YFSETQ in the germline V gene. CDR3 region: CASSLAQAVYNEQFF. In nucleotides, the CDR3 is TGCGCCAGCAGCTTGGCCCAAGCGGTATACAATGAGCAGTTCTTC. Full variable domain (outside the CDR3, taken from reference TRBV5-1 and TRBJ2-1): KAGVTQTPRYLIKTRGQQVTLSCSPISGHRSVSWYQQTPGQGLQFLFEYFSETQRNKGNFPGRFSGRQFSNSRSEMNVSTLELGDSALYLCASSLAQAVYNEQFFGPGTRLTVL.

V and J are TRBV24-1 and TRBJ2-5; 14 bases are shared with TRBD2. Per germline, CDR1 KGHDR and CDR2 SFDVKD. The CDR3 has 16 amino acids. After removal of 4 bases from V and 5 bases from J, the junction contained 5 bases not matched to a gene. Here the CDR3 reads CATSEVGLAGDETQYF. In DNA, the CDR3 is TGTGCCACCAGTGAAGTGGGACTAGCGGGAGATGAGACCCAGTACTTC.

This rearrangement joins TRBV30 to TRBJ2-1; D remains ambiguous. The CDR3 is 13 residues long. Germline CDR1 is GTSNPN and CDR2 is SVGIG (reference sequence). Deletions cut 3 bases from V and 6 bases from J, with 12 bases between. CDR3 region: CAWSATHSNEQFF. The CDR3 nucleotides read TGTGCCTGGAGCGCGACCCACAGCAATGAGCAGTTCTTC.

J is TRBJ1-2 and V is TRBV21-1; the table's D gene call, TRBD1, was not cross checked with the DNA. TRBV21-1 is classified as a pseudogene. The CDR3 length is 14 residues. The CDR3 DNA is TGTGCCAGCAGCAAAGGACAGGGGCAGGATGGCTACACCTTC. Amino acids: CASSKGQGQDGYTF.